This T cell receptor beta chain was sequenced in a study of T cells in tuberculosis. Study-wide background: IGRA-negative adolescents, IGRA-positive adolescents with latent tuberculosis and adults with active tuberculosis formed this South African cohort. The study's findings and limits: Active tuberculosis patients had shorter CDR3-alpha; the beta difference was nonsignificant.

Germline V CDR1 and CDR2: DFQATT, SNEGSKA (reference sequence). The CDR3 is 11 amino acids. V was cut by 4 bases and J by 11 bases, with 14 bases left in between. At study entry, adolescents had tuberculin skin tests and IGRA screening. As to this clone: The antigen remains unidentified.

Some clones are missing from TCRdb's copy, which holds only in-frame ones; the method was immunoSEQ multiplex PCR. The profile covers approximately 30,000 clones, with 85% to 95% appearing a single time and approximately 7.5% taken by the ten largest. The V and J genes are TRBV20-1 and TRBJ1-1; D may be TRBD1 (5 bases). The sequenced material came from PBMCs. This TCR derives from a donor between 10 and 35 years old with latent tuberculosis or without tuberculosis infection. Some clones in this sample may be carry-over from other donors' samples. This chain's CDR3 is CSATTGDPAFF. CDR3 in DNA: TGCAGTGCTACCACAGGTGACCCCGCTTTCTTT.